A single sample is the source of the 11 T cell receptor beta chains below, sequenced in a study of T cell responses to AZD1222 COVID-19 vaccine. Method: immunoSEQ multiplex PCR; TCRdb's copy keeps in-frame clones and lacks some. The sample gives 95,000 to 100,000 clones, 85% to 95% of which show up once; about 13% is in the top ten. The input for sequencing was peripheral blood, taken on day 0 of AZD1222 vaccination. These receptors came from an adult in good health.

This sequence joins TRBV7-2 and TRBJ1-5; tentatively, D is TRBD1 (6 bases). CDR1 is SGHTA and CDR2 is FQGNSA in the germline V gene. The V and J ends lost 5 bases and 6 bases respectively, with 17 bases between them. This CDR3 has 15 amino acids. This CDR3 is CASSPVTGGAQPQHF. In nucleotides, the CDR3 is TGTGCCAGCAGCCCGGTTACGGGGGGCGCTCAGCCCCAGCATTTT.

The genes are TRBV19 and TRBJ2-3; D not certain. The CDR3 has 12 residues. V dropped 3 bases and J dropped 5 bases, with 6 bases sitting between them. Germline V gene data show CDR1 as LNHDA and CDR2 as SQIVND (reference sequence). The CDR3 DNA reads TGTGCCAGTAGTATTCCGAGAGATACGCAGTATTTT. This encodes CASSIPRDTQYF. Looking up the rest from reference TRBV19 and TRBJ2-3 gives the full variable domain: DGGITQSPKYLFRKEGQNVTLSCEQNLNHDAMYWYRQDPGQGLRLIYYSQIVNDFQKGDIAEGYSVSREKKESFPLTVTSAQKNPTAFYLCASSIPRDTQYFGPGTRLTVL.

This rearrangement joins TRBV20-1 to TRBJ1-2; D is ambiguous. CDR1 is DFQATT and CDR2 is SNEGSKA in the germline V gene (reference sequence). Trimming stripped 7 bases from V and 5 bases from J, with 11 bases between. The CDR3 extends over 11 amino acids. The CDR3 DNA reads as TGCAGTGGATCGGACGGATATGGCTACACCTTC. It encodes CSGSDGYGYTF.

The J gene is TRBJ2-1, the V gene TRBV7-3, with 8 bases fitting TRBD2. With V trimmed by 7 bases and J by 4 bases, 6 bases remained unmatched. CDR3 length equals 14 residues. CDR1 is SGHTA and CDR2 is FQGTGA in the germline V gene. The CDR3 DNA reads TGTGCCAGCAACTCGGGGGGGTCATACAATGAGCAGTTCTTC. It yields the protein CASNSGGSYNEQFF. Drawing the rest from reference TRBV7-3 and TRBJ2-1, the complete variable domain is GAGVSQTPSNKVTEKGKYVELRCDPISGHTALYWYRQSLGQGPEFLIYFQGTGAADDSGLPNDRFFAVRPEGSVSTLKIQRTERGDSAVYLCASNSGGSYNEQFFGPGTRLTVL.

The J gene is TRBJ1-3, the V gene TRBV4-1; tentatively, D is TRBD1 (5 bases). There are 15 residues in the CDR3. V was shortened by 1 base and J by 4 bases, with 11 bases between the two germline ends. Germline V gene lookup returns CDR1 MGHRA and CDR2 YSYEKL. The CDR3 loop is CASSQVGVRGNTIYF. DNA of the CDR3: TGCGCCAGCAGCCAAGTAGGGGTTCGCGGAAACACCATATATTTT.

V and J are TRBV7-8 and TRBJ2-1; D remains ambiguous. The CDR3 extends over 13 amino acids. Germline V gene sequence: CDR1 SGHVS, CDR2 FQNEAQ. Trimming pared 1 base from V and 7 bases from J, leaving 8 bases between. The CDR3, as DNA: TGTGCCAGCAGCTTAGGTATCAGGAATGAGCAGTTCTTC. It specifies CASSLGIRNEQFF. Complete variable domain (other parts from reference TRBV7-8 and TRBJ2-1): GAGVSQSPRYKVAKRGQDVALRCDPISGHVSLFWYQQALGQGPEFLTYFQNEAQLDKSGLPSDRFFAERPEGSVSTLKIQRTQQEDSAVYLCASSLGIRNEQFFGPGTRLTVL.

J is TRBJ2-3 and V is TRBV10-3, with D uncertain. V was trimmed by 4 bases and J by 1 base, leaving 6 bases between them. The CDR3 is 13 residues long. Germline assignment: CDR1 ENHRY and CDR2 SYGVKD. The CDR3 sequence is CAISGLGTDTQYF. CDR3 coding DNA: TGTGCCATCAGTGGGTTGGGCACAGATACGCAGTATTTT.

This chain joins TRBV2 and TRBJ1-3; no definite D call. V was clipped by 6 bases and J by 4 bases, with 13 bases between them. The CDR3 runs 14 residues. Per germline, CDR1 SNHLY and CDR2 FYNNEI. This chain's CDR3 is CASRGNYQGNTIYF. The DNA of the CDR3 is TGTGCCAGCAGGGGGAATTATCAAGGAAACACCATATATTTT.

The rearrangement links TRBV6-5 to TRBJ1-2; TRBD1 aligns across 10 bases. There are 12 residues in the CDR3. Germline values: CDR1 MNHEY, CDR2 SVGAGI. The J segment lost 7 bases and the V segment lost 6 bases, leaving 2 bases of the junction unmatched. The CDR3 DNA is TGTGCCAGCAGGGGGACAGGGGTTGGCTACACCTTC. It translates to CASRGTGVGYTF.

The chain employs TRBV30 and TRBJ1-1, with no clear D. The CDR3 runs to 13 residues. V was pared by 1 base and J by 0 bases, with 6 bases between. Germline V lookup: CDR1 GTSNPN, CDR2 SVGIG (reference sequence). This CDR3 reads CAWSEQMNTEAFF. For the CDR3, the DNA is TGTGCCTGGAGTGAACAGATGAACACTGAAGCTTTCTTT.

This clone was seen just once. The chain employs TRBV5-1 and TRBJ2-2, with unresolved D. The V and J ends lost 0 bases and 4 bases respectively, with 13 bases between them. The CDR3 is 16 amino acids. Germline V gene lookup returns CDR1 SGHRS and CDR2 YFSETQ. The CDR3 DNA follows: TGCGCCAGCAGCTTGGTTCCGGGTGTGGCCACCGGGGAGCTGTTTTTT. It specifies CASSLVPGVATGELFF.